This T cell receptor (beta chain) was found in a study of shared clonotypes between healthy human individuals. Study-level findings and limits: Several donors had approximately 4.6% of their naive CD4 clonotypes in common.

Turning to this clone: The antigen remains unidentified.

This CDR3 is built from 15 residues. Deletions cut 0 bases from V and 2 bases from J, with 8 bases between. The V gene's germline CDR1 is LNHNV and CDR2 YYDKDF (reference sequence). The data were produced by immunoSEQ multiplex PCR, yet TCRdb's version contains in-frame clones alone and is incomplete. The repertoire includes under 1 million clones, 85% to 95% of them detected once, and 24% sits in the top ten. Naive CD8 isolation took CD45RO-negative cells positively selected for CCR7 and excluded terminally differentiated effector memory CD45RA+ cells. The TCR comes from a man aged 30 to 45 in good health. The sample taken for sequencing was naive CD8+ T cells sorted from blood. The chain couples TRBV15 to TRBJ2-1; possible D gene TRBD2, 6 bases. The CDR3 region has the DNA TGTGCCACCAGCAGAGACGGGAGACCCTACAATGAGCAGTTCTTC. Protein product: CATSRDGRPYNEQFF. The variable domain in full, completed from reference TRBV15 and TRBJ2-1, reads DAMVIQNPRYQVTQFGKPVTLSCSQTLNHNVMYWYQQKSSQAPKLLFHYYDKDFNNEADTPDNFQSRRPNTSFCFLDIRSPGLGDTAMYLCATSRDGRPYNEQFFGPGTRLTVL.